These 17 T cell receptor beta chains were all obtained from the same sample, sequenced in a study of T-cell reconstitution after alpha-beta-depleted transplantation in children. Unique molecular identifiers were built into the TCRbeta library. One entry per CDR3 protein, called by TCRdb with MiXCR from the PCR reads. The sample has hundreds of thousands of distinct CDR3 sequences; roughly 24% are singletons. Sequenced here: PBMCs, sampled before TCRalphabeta/CD19-depleted stem cell transplant. The receptors stem from a girl under 10 years old with Fanconi anemia, due to receive a stem cell transplant.

This clonotype appeared many times. The CDR3 DNA follows: TGTGCCAGCAGCGCGGGACAGCCTACCAGCGAGCAGTACTTC. Translating gives CASSAGQPTSEQYF. The rearrangement uses TRBV2 and TRBJ2-7; D may be TRBD1 (7 bases). This CDR3 is 14 amino acids long. Germline-derived CDR1 and CDR2 are SNHLY and FYNNEI. The germline V and J ends were trimmed by 6 bases and 6 bases, with 18 bases remaining between them.

This chain uses TRBV5-6 with TRBJ2-7, with TRBD2 matching 8 bases. V gave up 3 bases and J gave up 2 bases; unmatched junction bases: 7. This CDR3 region has 15 residues. Germline V gene sequence: CDR1 SGHDT, CDR2 YYEEEE. The CDR3: CASSWRSGGAYEQYF. The CDR3, as DNA: TGTGCCAGCAGCTGGCGGAGCGGGGGTGCCTACGAGCAGTACTTC.

The rearrangement uses TRBV29-1 and TRBJ1-2; a possible D gene is TRBD1 (5 bases). There are 14 residues in the CDR3. CDR1 SQVTM and CDR2 ANQGSEA come from the germline V gene. Trimming pared 0 bases from V and 7 bases from J, leaving 15 bases between. The CDR3 DNA reads as TGCAGCGTTGAAGATCTCTTAGACAGCGGTGGCTACACCTTC. Translation gives CSVEDLLDSGGYTF.

This clonotype has at least ten counts. This chain links TRBV6-5 with TRBJ2-7; 11 bases are a match to TRBD2. Germline CDR1 is MNHEY and CDR2 is SVGAGI. There are 18 residues in the CDR3. The junction had 10 bases not matched to a gene; V was cut back by 0 bases and J by 3 bases. DNA of the CDR3: TGTGCCAGCAGTTACTCGAGGCTAGCGGGAGGCAGTATCTACGAGCAGTACTTC. Protein: CASSYSRLAGGSIYEQYF.

The chain uses TRBV21-1 and TRBJ2-3; TRBD2, as called in the table, went unchecked against the DNA. TRBV21-1 is classified as a pseudogene. The CDR3 loop spans 15 amino acids. Written as DNA, the CDR3 is TGTGCCACAGGGTCGACTACGCGGGGCACAGATACGCAGTATTTT. It specifies CATGSTTRGTDTQYF.

This chain joins TRBV6-4 and TRBJ2-7; TRBD2 aligns across 7 bases. V was pared by 1 base and J by 10 bases, with 10 bases of the junction left unmatched. Germline V CDR1 and CDR2: MRHNA, SNTAGT. The CDR3 has 14 residues. CDR3: CASSDFAGVGPQYF. The CDR3 nucleotides are TGTGCCAGCAGTGACTTTGCGGGGGTTGGGCCCCAGTACTTC.

This clonotype was seen more than once but under ten times. This chain uses TRBV20-1 with TRBJ2-5, with 9 bases lining up with TRBD1. Germline CDR1 reads DFQATT; CDR2 reads SNEGSKA (reference sequence). V shed 8 bases, J shed 3 bases, and the junction held 4 bases outside the gene matches. The CDR3 runs to 12 residues. CDR3 in amino acids: CSFRDREETQYF. The DNA for the CDR3 is TGCAGTTTCCGGGACAGGGAAGAGACCCAGTACTTC.

On this clonotype itself: This sequence may be a read error, since a much larger clone differs from it by one base. The CDR3 here is CATSLGARVKATVQHF. CDR3 nucleotide sequence: TGTGCCACCAGCTTGGGGGCCAGGGTAAAGGCTACGGTACAGCATTTT. The rearrangement uses TRBV15 and TRBJ1-5; D possibly corresponds to TRBD1 (6 bases). The CDR3 is 16 amino acids. V dropped 5 bases and J dropped 13 bases, with 27 bases sitting between them. Germline loops: CDR1 LNHNV, CDR2 YYDKDF (reference sequence).

The sample holds a few counts of this clonotype. The rearrangement links TRBV12-3 or TRBV12-4 to TRBJ2-3; maybe TRBD1 (6 bases). The CDR3 contains 15 residues. V lost 5 bases, J lost 2 bases, and 14 bases lay in between. DNA of the CDR3: TGTGCCAGCAGTGCAGGGGATCCTTTCACAGATACGCAGTATTTT. It translates to CASSAGDPFTDTQYF.

This clonotype was seen repeatedly, ten times or more. The chain joins TRBV21-1 to TRBJ2-2. TRBV21-1 is a pseudogene locus. CDR3 length: 14 residues. CDR3 bases: TGTGCCAACCCACACCCGCGGAACACCGGGGAGCTGTTTTTT. Its translation: CANPHPRNTGELFF.

The table lists this clonotype with many counts. The chain employs TRBV29-1 and TRBJ2-3, with TRBD2 matching 9 bases. V gave up 5 bases and J gave up 0 bases; unmatched junction bases: 0. Germline lookup yields CDR1 SQVTM and CDR2 ANQGSEA. The CDR3 consists of 13 residues. CDR3 bases: TGCAGCGTTACTAGCGGGAGCACAGATACGCAGTATTTT. This gives the protein CSVTSGSTDTQYF.

This clonotype was recorded a few times. This sequence joins TRBV6-5 and TRBJ2-1, with 7 positions matching TRBD2. Per germline, CDR1 MNHEY and CDR2 SVGAGI. V shed 4 bases, J shed 6 bases, and the junction held 9 bases outside the gene matches. CDR3 length: 15 residues. CDR3 region: CASSSGGSGGNEQFF. The DNA for the CDR3 is TGTGCCAGCAGTTCGGGCGGGAGTGGTGGCAATGAGCAGTTCTTC.

This chain uses TRBV7-2 with TRBJ2-2; D unresolved. The germline V gene encodes CDR1 SGHTA and CDR2 FQGNSA. Trimming removed 2 bases from V and 7 bases from J, with 8 bases in between. This CDR3 region has 13 residues. As DNA, the CDR3 is TGTGCCAGCAGCTTACTCTGGGGCGGGGAGCTGTTTTTT. Protein product: CASSLLWGGELFF.

This clonotype was picked up a small number of times. The V call is TRBV24-1, the J call TRBJ2-2; D is unresolved. The V end lost 7 bases, the J end lost 6 bases, and 11 bases lay between the germline ends. Germline-derived CDR1 and CDR2 are KGHDR and SFDVKD. The CDR3 totals 13 residues. DNA for the CDR3: TGTGCCACCAGGGCATCTAGTGCCGGGGAGCTGTTTTTT. This encodes CATRASSAGELFF.

This clonotype has only a few counts. The chain uses TRBV20-1 and TRBJ2-1, with 13 bases aligning to TRBD2. The CDR3 runs 16 residues. V shed 6 bases and J 4 bases; nucleotides not matched to a gene: 9. Per germline, CDR1 DFQATT and CDR2 SNEGSKA (reference sequence). The DNA of the CDR3 is TGCAGTGCGCGGACTAGCGGGAGTGAAAGGTACAATGAGCAGTTCTTC. Translating gives CSARTSGSERYNEQFF.

This chain links TRBV29-1 with TRBJ2-1; the match to TRBD2 covers 14 bases. CDR3 length equals 17 residues. Germline V CDR1 and CDR2: SQVTM, ANQGSEA. The V gene end was trimmed by 5 bases and the J gene end by 8 bases; junction bases not matched to a gene: 14. The CDR3 bases are TGCAGCGTTATGAATCTCCCCGGACTAGCGGGAGGAGATGAGCAGTTCTTC. Amino acid sequence: CSVMNLPGLAGGDEQFF.

The rearrangement links TRBV4-2 to TRBJ2-3; D is possibly TRBD2 (5 bases). The CDR3 covers 15 residues. V gave up 6 bases and J gave up 0 bases, with 13 bases separating them. Germline V gene lookup returns CDR1 LGHNA and CDR2 YNFKEQ. CDR3 protein: CASRLTKPSTDTQYF. The DNA of the CDR3 is TGTGCCAGCAGGCTGACTAAACCAAGCACAGATACGCAGTATTTT.